A single sample gave rise to the 27 T cell receptor beta chains below, sequenced in a study of cytomegalovirus exposure and HLA in healthy donors (dated by TCRdb to between 2016 and 2019). The library was generated by the immunoSEQ multiplex PCR assay. TCRdb stores this immuneACCESS table with in-frame sequences only. Part of the clones is absent; in the studies checked, under half of the shortfall reflects unresolved V genes, and no reason is known for the rest. Recorded for this sample are 80,000 to 100,000 clones; around nine tenths of them occurred a single time. The ten most abundant clones make up roughly 3.9% of the sample. The sequenced sample was PBMCs. The receptor source for this set is a woman younger than 45 in good health and CMV-seronegative.

The chain joins TRBV29-1 to TRBJ1-1, with no clear D. The CDR3 consists of 12 residues. Per germline, CDR1 SQVTM and CDR2 ANQGSEA. Trimming stripped 4 bases from V and 5 bases from J, with 11 bases between. The CDR3 DNA follows: TGCAGCGTTGGCCTTTCGGGGACTGAAGCTTTCTTT. Encoded protein: CSVGLSGTEAFF.

The chain couples TRBV11-2 to TRBJ2-5, with 14 nucleotides matching TRBD2. CDR1 SGHAT and CDR2 FQNNGV come from the germline V gene. The V gene end was trimmed by 4 bases and the J gene end by 4 bases; junction bases not matched to a gene: 14. This CDR3 comprises 19 residues. The chain's CDR3 is CASSSTFGTSGRRGETQYF. The CDR3 DNA sequence: TGTGCCAGCAGCTCCACCTTCGGGACTAGCGGGAGACGAGGAGAGACCCAGTACTTC.

The rearrangement uses TRBV20-1 and TRBJ1-1; D possibly corresponds to TRBD1 (5 bases). The length of the CDR3 is 11 residues. The germline gives CDR1 DFQATT, CDR2 SNEGSKA (reference sequence). V lost 4 bases and J lost 11, with 14 bases in between. CDR3 sequence reads: CSATDSLGAFF. The CDR3 DNA reads TGCAGTGCTACCGACAGCCTGGGCGCTTTCTTT.

This clone was seen a few times. J is TRBJ1-4 and V is TRBV28; no definite D call. The CDR3 is 16 residues long. V gave up 2 bases and J gave up 0 bases, with 10 bases separating them. Per germline, CDR1 MDHEN and CDR2 SYDVKM. The CDR3 coding sequence is TGTGCCAGCAGTTTACTGGAGGTTGCAACTAATGAAAAACTGTTTTTT. Its translation: CASSLLEVATNEKLFF.

This rearrangement joins TRBV28 to TRBJ1-3; a possible D gene is TRBD1 (5 bases). CDR3 length equals 15 residues. V gave up 4 bases and J gave up 1 base, with 11 bases separating them. Looked up from germline, CDR1 is MDHEN and CDR2 is SYDVKM. The CDR3 region is CASSSAGASGNTIYF. CDR3 DNA sequence: TGTGCCAGCAGTTCCGCTGGGGCGTCTGGAAACACCATATATTTT.

This clone has a handful of counts. J is TRBJ1-4 and V is TRBV4-1, with D perhaps TRBD1 (6 bases). V was trimmed by 0 bases and J by 7 bases, leaving 15 bases between them. Germline assignment: CDR1 MGHRA and CDR2 YSYEKL. The CDR3 length is 16 residues. CDR3 sequence: CASSQERAGGGEKLFF. The DNA for the CDR3 is TGCGCCAGCAGCCAAGAAAGGGCGGGAGGGGGTGAAAAACTGTTTTTT.

The chain links TRBV6-6 to TRBJ1-4, with D maybe TRBD1 (6 bases). The CDR3 consists of 14 residues. Per the germline V gene, CDR1 is MNHNY and CDR2 is SVGAGI (reference sequence). The V end lost 7 bases, the J end lost 6 bases, and 15 bases lay between the germline ends. In DNA form, the CDR3 reads TGTGCCAGCACCTTCGGGGGGCGGGATGAAAAACTGTTTTTT. Amino acids: CASTFGGRDEKLFF.

This clone has more than one count but fewer than ten. This rearrangement joins TRBV30 to TRBJ1-5; the match to TRBD1 covers 8 bases. The V segment lost 0 bases and the J segment 3 bases; nucleotides outside the gene matches: 4. This CDR3 comprises 15 residues. From germline, CDR1 is GTSNPN and CDR2 SVGIG (reference sequence). CDR3 sequence: CAWSVRDRFNQPQHF. In DNA form, the CDR3 reads TGTGCCTGGAGTGTCCGGGACAGGTTCAATCAGCCCCAGCATTTT.

The genes are TRBV5-5 and TRBJ1-2; D not certain. The CDR3 extends over 13 amino acids. The germline V gene has CDR1 SGHKS and CDR2 YYEKEE (reference sequence). V lost 5 bases and J lost 4, with 12 bases in between. The CDR3: CASSSDMGYGYTF. The CDR3 DNA sequence: TGTGCCAGCAGTTCCGACATGGGCTATGGCTACACCTTC.

The genes are TRBV19 and TRBJ1-1, with D perhaps matching TRBD1 (5 bases). The CDR3 runs 11 residues. Germline-derived CDR1 and CDR2 are LNHDA and SQIVND (reference sequence). Trimming cost V 3 bases and J 10 bases, with 9 bases left between them. CDR3 bases: TGTGCCAGTAGTATCGGGGGGGGAGCTTTCTTT. Its protein is CASSIGGGAFF. The full variable domain, rest sourced from reference TRBV19 and TRBJ1-1, is DGGITQSPKYLFRKEGQNVTLSCEQNLNHDAMYWYRQDPGQGLRLIYYSQIVNDFQKGDIAEGYSVSREKKESFPLTVTSAQKNPTAFYLCASSIGGGAFFGQGTRLTVV.

V gene TRBV2 combines with J gene TRBJ1-4; 8 positions agree with TRBD1. This CDR3 contains 13 residues. V lost 8 bases, J lost 8 bases, and 7 bases stayed unmatched. Looked up from germline, CDR1 is SNHLY and CDR2 is FYNNEI. This CDR3 reads CASGQGTGEKLFF. CDR3 DNA sequence: TGTGCCAGCGGACAGGGAACAGGAGAAAAACTGTTTTTT. The full variable domain, completed using reference TRBV2 and TRBJ1-4, is EPEVTQTPSHQVTQMGQEVILRCVPISNHLYFYWYRQILGQKVEFLVSFYNNEISEKSEIFDDQFSVERPDGSNFTLKIRSTKLEDSAMYFCASGQGTGEKLFFGSGTQLSVL.

The gene calls are TRBV4-3 and TRBJ2-7; D ambiguous. The CDR3 is 17 amino acids. Per the germline V gene, CDR1 is LGHNA and CDR2 is YSLEER. With 3 bases removed from V and 3 bases from J, the gap between germline ends came to 21 bases. CDR3 region: CASSQYVFGATHYEQYF. Written as DNA, the CDR3 is TGCGCCAGCAGCCAGTATGTGTTCGGAGCTACCCACTACGAGCAGTACTTC.

The V and J genes are TRBV19 and TRBJ2-1; TRBD2 matches 8 bases. CDR3 length: 16 residues. Trimming took 6 bases from V and 6 from J; bases not matched to a gene: 13. In germline, CDR1 is LNHDA, CDR2 SQIVND (reference sequence). The chain's CDR3 is CASSLLGAGVGNEQFF. CDR3 sequence (DNA): TGTGCCAGTAGCCTCCTGGGAGCGGGAGTAGGCAATGAGCAGTTCTTC.

This chain links TRBV6-1 with TRBJ2-5, with D unresolved. Germline CDR1 is MNHNS and CDR2 is SASEGT. V was shortened by 7 bases and J by 8 bases, with 17 bases between the two germline ends. This CDR3 has 13 amino acids. The CDR3 coding sequence is TGTGCCAGCACCGAGAGAGGAAGAGAAACCCAGTACTTC. Protein product: CASTERGRETQYF.

The chain has TRBV15 and TRBJ2-1; D not resolved. CDR1 and CDR2 from the germline V gene are LNHNV and YYDKDF (reference sequence). The CDR3 spans 16 residues. V shed 5 bases and J shed 0 bases, with 14 bases lying between them. CDR3: CATSPFKERSYNEQFF. The CDR3 DNA is TGTGCCACCAGCCCCTTTAAAGAGCGCTCCTACAATGAGCAGTTCTTC.

The CDR3 region has the DNA TGCGCCAGCAGCGCACAGGGGGCGCTGGGATTAGACATTCAGTACTTC. As protein: CASSAQGALGLDIQYF. The V gene is TRBV5-1, the J gene TRBJ2-4; 9 bases are a match to TRBD1. The CDR3 runs to 16 residues. V shed 4 bases, J shed 8 bases, and the junction held 13 bases outside the gene matches. CDR1 and CDR2 (germline): SGHRS, YFSETQ.

The chain employs TRBV7-9 and TRBJ2-5; TRBD1 matches at 10 bases. The V and J ends lost 4 bases and 6 bases, in that order; junction bases with no gene match: 5. CDR1 and CDR2 from the germline V gene are SEHNR and FQNEAQ (reference sequence). The CDR3 length is 14 residues. In DNA form, the CDR3 reads TGTGCCAGCAGCTCGACAGGGGGCGTGAAGACCCAGTACTTC. Translation: CASSSTGGVKTQYF.

V is TRBV15 and J is TRBJ2-7; weak D call: TRBD1 (6 bases). CDR1 and CDR2 from the germline V gene are LNHNV and YYDKDF (reference sequence). The V end lost 5 bases, the J end lost 4 bases, and 15 bases lay between the germline ends. CDR3 length: 14 amino acids. Here the CDR3 reads CATSAMGQRYEQYF. CDR3 DNA sequence: TGTGCCACCAGCGCCATGGGACAAAGATACGAGCAGTACTTC.

This clone has just a few counts. This chain uses TRBV2 with TRBJ2-3; 8 nucleotides match TRBD2. There are 14 residues in the CDR3. J lost 0 bases, V lost 4 bases, and 0 bases had no gene match. In germline, CDR1 is SNHLY, CDR2 FYNNEI. The CDR3 DNA sequence: TGTGCCAGCAGTGGGACTAGCAGCACAGATACGCAGTATTTT. Translating it yields CASSGTSSTDTQYF.

The CDR3: CAISVPTGEQYEQYF. The CDR3 nucleotides are TGTGCCATCAGTGTACCGACAGGGGAGCAGTACGAGCAGTACTTC. This rearrangement joins TRBV10-3 to TRBJ2-7; 8 positions match TRBD1. The CDR3 sequence is 15 residues long. V shed 4 bases, J shed 4 bases, and the junction held 9 bases outside the gene matches. The germline V gene has CDR1 ENHRY and CDR2 SYGVKD.

This sequence joins TRBV6-1 and TRBJ1-1; 7 nucleotides align to TRBD1. Germline V lookup: CDR1 MNHNS, CDR2 SASEGT. J lost 6 bases, V lost 6 bases, and 10 bases had no gene match. The CDR3 runs to 14 residues. CDR3 region: CASSRGQTAPEAFF. CDR3 nucleotide sequence: TGTGCCAGCAGCAGGGGACAGACGGCTCCTGAAGCTTTCTTT.

V is TRBV6-5 and J is TRBJ2-2; 7 bases are shared with TRBD1. Losses at the gene ends were 7 bases for V and 2 bases for J; bases not matched to a gene: 4. Germline lookup yields CDR1 MNHEY and CDR2 SVGAGI. The length of the CDR3 is 14 residues. In DNA, the CDR3 is TGTGCCAGCAATACAGGGGTTAACACCGGGGAGCTGTTTTTT. It specifies CASNTGVNTGELFF.

The V and J genes are TRBV10-2 and TRBJ1-1; the match to TRBD1 covers 9 bases. The CDR3 totals 15 residues. J lost 6 bases, V lost 3 bases, and 8 bases had no gene match. Per germline, CDR1 WSHSY and CDR2 SAAADI. The CDR3 here is CASSDLDRGEAEAFF. In DNA form, the CDR3 reads TGCGCCAGCAGTGATCTAGACAGGGGGGAGGCTGAAGCTTTCTTT.

This clone was recorded once. The chain is built from TRBV27 and TRBJ1-1, with TRBD1 as a possible D gene (5 bases). Germline V lookup: CDR1 MNHEY, CDR2 SMNVEV (reference sequence). This CDR3 has 14 amino acids. V shed 3 bases and J shed 6 bases, with 14 bases lying between them. The DNA of the CDR3 is TGTGCCAGCAGTTTGGGCAGGGTTTACGCTGAAGCTTTCTTT. Its protein is CASSLGRVYAEAFF.

V usage is TRBV7-9 and J usage is TRBJ2-5, with D maybe TRBD2 (5 bases). Germline V gene sequence: CDR1 SEHNR, CDR2 FQNEAQ (reference sequence). With 8 bases removed from V and 1 base from J, the gap between germline ends came to 14 bases. The CDR3 length is 14 residues. The CDR3 loop reads CASLLGEGQETQYF. The CDR3 DNA sequence: TGTGCCAGCCTTTTAGGCGAGGGCCAAGAGACCCAGTACTTC.

The CDR3 loop is CASGNRDISTGTQYF. CDR3 bases: TGTGCCAGCGGAAACCGGGATATATCTACGGGTACGCAGTATTTT. V and J are TRBV7-9 and TRBJ2-3; D perhaps matches TRBD2 (5 bases). The V and J ends lost 8 bases and 8 bases respectively, with 23 bases between them. CDR1 is SEHNR and CDR2 is FQNEAQ in the germline V gene (reference sequence). The CDR3 length is 15 residues.

This chain links TRBV21-1 with TRBJ1-2. TRBV21-1 is deemed a pseudogene. The CDR3 is made up of 15 amino acids. CDR3 sequence reads: CASSKVGGRPYGYTF. CDR3 DNA sequence: TGTGCCAGCAGCAAAGTCGGTGGTCGCCCCTATGGCTACACCTTC.